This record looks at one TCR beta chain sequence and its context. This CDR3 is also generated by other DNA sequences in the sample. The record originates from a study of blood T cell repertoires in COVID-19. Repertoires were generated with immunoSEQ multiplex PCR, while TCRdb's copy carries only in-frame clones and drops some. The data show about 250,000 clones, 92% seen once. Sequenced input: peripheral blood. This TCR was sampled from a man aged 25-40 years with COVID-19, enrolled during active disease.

The CDR3 DNA sequence: TGTGCCAGCAGCTTAGGACTAGCGGGGGGGAGCTCCTACAATGAGCAGTTCTTC. Translating it yields CASSLGLAGGSSYNEQFF. The gene calls are TRBV7-2 and TRBJ2-1; 14 bases are a match to TRBD2. Germline lookup yields CDR1 SGHTA and CDR2 FQGNSA. The trim removed 1 base at V and 0 bases at J, leaving 2 bases unmatched. The CDR3 has 18 residues.